Presented here are 4 T cell receptor beta chains from one specimen sequenced in a study of cytomegalovirus exposure and HLA in healthy donors. The PCR made use of 60 Vbeta and 13 Jbeta primers. Clones were sequenced by immunoSEQ multiplex PCR, and TCRdb holds only the in-frame ones, with some missing. The sample has 150,000 to 200,000 clones, about four fifths seen once; the top ten hold about 0.37%. The sample consisted of PBMCs. All receptors derive from a boy between 2 and 10 years old in good health and CMV-seronegative.

This chain uses TRBV14 with TRBJ2-3; D not certain. V was trimmed by 1 base and J by 2 bases, leaving 13 bases between them. Germline assignment: CDR1 SGHDN and CDR2 FVKESK. This CDR3 has 16 amino acids. Written as DNA, the CDR3 is TGTGCCAGCAGCCAAGTGGTTACAGTCCCCACAGATACGCAGTATTTT. Its translation is CASSQVVTVPTDTQYF.

The chain recombines TRBV20-1 with TRBJ2-1; D not resolved. Germline V CDR1 and CDR2: DFQATT, SNEGSKA (reference sequence). The CDR3 is 11 residues long. Trimming took off 3 bases at V and 6 bases at J, with 6 bases between the two ends. The CDR3 reads CSASTSNEQFF. Here the CDR3 DNA reads TGCAGTGCTAGTACTTCCAATGAGCAGTTCTTC.

This clone was observed a single time. V usage is TRBV6-6 and J usage is TRBJ2-1; TRBD2 matches at 11 bases. The CDR3 covers 15 residues. Germline V gene data show CDR1 as MNHNY and CDR2 as SVGAGI (reference sequence). The ends lost 6 bases at V and 7 bases at J; junction bases unmatched: 8. CDR3 sequence reads: CASSQLAGVGNEQFF. CDR3 nucleotide sequence: TGTGCCAGCAGCCAACTAGCGGGAGTGGGTAATGAGCAGTTCTTC.

The chain joins TRBV2 to TRBJ1-1, with unresolved D. Germline V CDR1 and CDR2: SNHLY, FYNNEI. The germline V and J ends were trimmed by 2 bases and 5 bases, with 6 bases remaining between them. The CDR3 is 12 amino acids. This chain's CDR3 is CASSEHGTEAFF. The CDR3 DNA is TGTGCCAGCAGTGAACACGGGACTGAAGCTTTCTTT.